This T cell receptor (beta chain) was profiled in a study of T cell repertoires in cytomegalovirus infection. Looking at the study overall: CMV infection plus the matching HLA type was flagged by public TCR beta signatures.

TCRdb called the reads again in MiXCR, with one record for every CDR3 protein. Of hundreds of thousands of distinct CDR3 sequences listed, around 32% are singletons. Regarding the study as a whole: The study found HLA-C-restricted CMV-specific TCR beta clonotypes dominating the ex vivo response.

Notes on this clonotype: The antigen is undetermined.

This CDR3 comprises 15 residues. CDR1 and CDR2 (germline): SGDLS, YYNGEE. With 4 bases removed from V and 6 bases from J, the gap between germline ends came to 17 bases. The genes are TRBV9 and TRBJ2-1; tentatively, D is TRBD2 (7 bases). This clonotype originated in a human donor in good health (CMV status not recorded). Some clones in this sample may be carry-over from other donors' samples. The specimen was cultured CD8+ T cells from PBMCs, collected from culture after CMV antigen stimulation. CDR3 nucleotide sequence: TGTGCCAGCAGCCCTGGGGGGGGGCCCAGCAATGAGCAGTTCTTC. Translation gives CASSPGGGPSNEQFF.